This TCR beta chain was recovered during a study of OX40 agonist ivuxolimab in advanced cancers. Germline-derived CDR1 and CDR2 are MNHEY and SMNVEV (reference sequence). CDR3 length: 13 amino acids. The germline V and J ends were trimmed by 3 bases and 6 bases, with 12 bases remaining between them. The study sampled blood at baseline, cycle 4 day 1, and cycle 7 day 1. Assay used: immunoSEQ multiplex PCR; TCRdb lists only in-frame clones, some missing. The table lists about 23,000 clones, 83% of them singletons. The TCR sequence derives from an adult with an advanced solid tumor such as melanoma, head and neck, liver or kidney cancer. The rearrangement links TRBV27 to TRBJ2-7; TRBD1 is a possible D gene (6 bases). The input for sequencing was CD4+ or CD8+ T cells sorted from blood, taken in a trial of the OX40 agonist ivuxolimab. CDR3 in DNA: TGTGCCAGCAGTTTCTCAGGGGTGGGCGAGCAGTACTTC. Its protein is CASSFSGVGEQYF.